This T cell receptor beta chain was identified in a study of shared clonotypes between healthy human individuals. Naivety among CD8 cells was defined by CD45RO negativity and positive CCR7 selection, thereby excluding terminally differentiated effector memory CD45RA+ cells. The CDR3 has 18 amino acids. Germline values: CDR1 SQVTM, CDR2 ANQGSEA. Trimming took 7 bases from V and 0 from J; bases not matched to a gene: 18. Broader study findings: Sharing across four donors was seen in 4% to 5.5% of naive CD4 clonotypes.

Remarks on this clone: Its antigen remains unidentified.

This table comes from immunoSEQ multiplex PCR, and its TCRdb copy is limited to in-frame clones, with some not included. The top ten hold more than 1.5% of the sample, which has around 1,900,000 clones, 93% seen once. This rearrangement joins TRBV29-1 to TRBJ2-1; 7 nucleotides agree with TRBD2. The sequencing sample was made of naive CD8+ T cells from PBMCs. The origin of this receptor is a man between 18 and 29 years old in good health. Some clones in this sample may be carry-over from other donors' samples. The CDR3 spells CSAALALGGKSSYNEQFF. The CDR3 DNA is TGCAGCGCCGCATTAGCCTTGGGGGGGAAGAGCTCCTACAATGAGCAGTTCTTC.